A selection of T cell receptor beta chains follows, all from one sample in a study of OX40 agonist ivuxolimab in advanced cancers. Only in-frame clones appear in the TCRdb table, and some are missing; sequencing was by immunoSEQ multiplex PCR. The sample consists of about 30,000 clones, about 88% of them appearing once. The sample in question was CD4+ or CD8+ T cells sorted from blood, obtained in a trial of the OX40 agonist ivuxolimab. Receptors were obtained from an adult with an advanced solid tumor such as melanoma, head and neck, liver or kidney cancer. The CDR3 runs from the conserved cysteine through the conserved F or W. The D gene is left open where the match is weak. Expanded clones are given a class, and other clones once, few, many or no size at all.

D | J | V | size | DNA | CDR3
NA | TRBJ1-1 | TRBV2 | once | TGTGCCAGCGGAAGCGGAGCTGAAGCTTTCTTT | CASGSGAEAFF
NA | TRBJ2-1 | TRBV6-6 | few | TGTGCCAGCAGTTCGGGACCAGAGCAGTTCTTC | CASSSGPEQFF
TRBD1 | TRBJ1-6 | TRBV28 | NA | TGTGCCAGCAGTTCCGACAAGACAGGGAGGATTAATTCACCCCTCCACTTT | CASSSDKTGRINSPLHF
NA | TRBJ2-3 | TRBV9 | NA | TGTGCCAGCAGCGTAGCGGGAAAAGATACGCAGTATTTT | CASSVAGKDTQYF
TRBD1 | TRBJ2-7 | TRBV11-1 | few | TGTGCCAGCAGCTCGACAGGGACCGAGGAGCAGTACTTC | CASSSTGTEEQYF
TRBD1 | TRBJ1-1 | TRBV6-4 | NA | TGTGCCAGCAGGTTGACAGGGTTCTACGATGAAGCTTTCTTT | CASRLTGFYDEAFF
NA | TRBJ1-5 | TRBV7-9 | NA | TGTGCCAGCAGCAAAACACAGGGAAGCAATCAGCCCCAGCATTTT | CASSKTQGSNQPQHF
TRBD1 | TRBJ1-1 | TRBV29-1 | NA | TGCAGCGTTGATTGGGTTGATGGGACAGGGGGCCTGAACACTGAAGCTTTCTTT | CSVDWVDGTGGLNTEAFF
NA | TRBJ1-1 | TRBV7-9 | once | TGTGCCAGCAGAGGCGACGGGGTTACTGAAGCTTTCTTT | CASRGDGVTEAFF
NA | TRBJ2-3 | TRBV9 | once | TGTGCCAGCAGCGAGGACCTCTCAACCTTAGATACGCAGTATTTT | CASSEDLSTLDTQYF
TRBD2 | TRBJ2-3 | TRBV9 | NA | TGTGCCAGCAGCGCGAGACTAGCGGGAGTTGCAGATACGCAGTATTTT | CASSARLAGVADTQYF
NA | TRBJ1-1 | TRBV5-6 | NA | TGTGCCAGCAGCTTGGTTCAGATTTCCCACGCTGAAGCTTTCTTT | CASSLVQISHAEAFF
TRBD1 | TRBJ2-1 | TRBV7-9 | NA | TGTGCCAGCAGCGGAAGGGACAGGGGCTCCTACAATGAGCAGTTCTTC | CASSGRDRGSYNEQFF
TRBD1 | TRBJ1-1 | TRBV29-1 | NA | TGCAGCGTCGGTGACAGGGGGGCACCGAACACTGAAGCTTTCTTT | CSVGDRGAPNTEAFF
NA | TRBJ1-1 | TRBV7-2 | NA | TGTGCCAGCAGCCCCCGCCGGGAGGGCACTGAAGCTTTCTTT | CASSPRREGTEAFF
NA | TRBJ2-1 | TRBV19 | few | TGTGCCAGTTCACCGAGGGGAGGACACTACAATGAGCAGTTCTTC | CASSPRGGHYNEQFF
TRBD1 | TRBJ1-1 | TRBV27 | NA | TGTGCCAGCAGCTCAGGGGGCCGGGCTGAAGCTTTCTTT | CASSSGGRAEAFF
TRBD1 | TRBJ1-1 | TRBV5-3 | NA | TGTGCCAGAAGACCTCGGACAGGGCGAGACACTGAAGCTTTCTTT | CARRPRTGRDTEAFF
NA | TRBJ1-2 | TRBV6-1 | medium-sized | TGTGCCAGCAGTGATTTAGTATATGGGGGCTATGGCTACACCTTC | CASSDLVYGGYGYTF
NA | TRBJ2-7 | TRBV7-9 | NA | TGTGCCAGCAGCGGGGGTTCCGAGCAGTACTTC | CASSGGSEQYF
NA | TRBJ2-7 | TRBV10-3 | medium-sized | TGTGCCATCAGTGAGTCGACCAGGGAGGTCAACGAGCAGTACTTC | CAISESTREVNEQYF
NA | TRBJ2-5 | TRBV7-9 | NA | TGTGCCAGCAGCATAGAGGGACTGTTACAAGAGACCCAGTACTTC | CASSIEGLLQETQYF
TRBD1 | TRBJ2-5 | TRBV27 | NA | TGTGCCAGCAGTTTATCGACAGGGGTAGGAGAGACCCAGTACTTC | CASSLSTGVGETQYF
TRBD1 | TRBJ1-2 | TRBV7-9 | few | TGTGCCAGCAGCCCGGGACAGGGTGGCTACACCTTC | CASSPGQGGYTF
NA | TRBJ1-2 | TRBV5-5 | NA | TGTGCCAGCAACTTACAGGCCGTTCAGAACTATGGCTACACCTTC | CASNLQAVQNYGYTF
NA | TRBJ1-5 | TRBV30 | NA | TGTGCCTGGAGTCTTGGGCAGGGCGTTCAGCCCCAGCATTTT | CAWSLGQGVQPQHF